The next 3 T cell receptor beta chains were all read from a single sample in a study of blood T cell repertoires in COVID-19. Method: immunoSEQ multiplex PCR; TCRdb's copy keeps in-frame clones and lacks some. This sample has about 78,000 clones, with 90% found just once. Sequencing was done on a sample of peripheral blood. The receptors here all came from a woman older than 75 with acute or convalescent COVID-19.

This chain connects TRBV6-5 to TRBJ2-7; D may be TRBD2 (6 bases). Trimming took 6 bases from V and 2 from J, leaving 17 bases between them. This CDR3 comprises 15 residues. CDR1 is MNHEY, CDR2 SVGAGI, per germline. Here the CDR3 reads CASSSPARGTYEQYF. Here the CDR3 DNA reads TGTGCCAGCAGCTCCCCCGCGCGGGGTACCTACGAGCAGTACTTC.

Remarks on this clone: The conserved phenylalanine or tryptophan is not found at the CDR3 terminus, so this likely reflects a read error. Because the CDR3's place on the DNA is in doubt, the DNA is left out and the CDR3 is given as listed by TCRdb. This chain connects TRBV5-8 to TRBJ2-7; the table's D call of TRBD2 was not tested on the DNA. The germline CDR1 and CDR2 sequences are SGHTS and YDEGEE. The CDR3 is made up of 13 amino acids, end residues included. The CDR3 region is CASSYYSGTSGTS.

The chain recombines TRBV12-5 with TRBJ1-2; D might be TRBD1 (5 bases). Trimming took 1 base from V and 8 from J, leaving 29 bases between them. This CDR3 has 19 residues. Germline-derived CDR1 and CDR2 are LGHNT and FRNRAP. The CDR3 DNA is TGTGCTAGTGGTTTGGCCCGGGACCTCTCAGGCGGGGCCAGAAAAGGCTACACCTTC. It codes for CASGLARDLSGGARKGYTF.